The clone carrying this TCR beta chain was recorded many times. TCR beta CDR3 regions were amplified from RNA. HTBI primers drove first-round RT-PCR of the TCR CDR3. One entry per CDR3 protein, called by TCRdb with MiXCR from the multiplex PCR reads. The repertoire holds about 380,000 distinct CDR3 sequences, with less than 20% as singletons. This sample was included in a study of T cells in Graves' hyperthyroidism and ophthalmopathy. V lost 0 bases, J lost 3 bases, and 12 bases lay in between. The CDR3 runs 16 residues. Germline CDR1 LGHDT, CDR2 YNNKEL (reference sequence). The gene calls are TRBV3-1 and TRBJ2-4; no firm D call. The sequence came from a young man with Graves' ophthalmopathy. Sequences were obtained from blood. The CDR3 sequence is CASSQEEEWGKNIQYF. For the CDR3, the DNA is TGTGCCAGCAGCCAAGAAGAAGAATGGGGCAAAAACATTCAGTACTTC.